Below, 17 T cell receptor beta chains from the same sample are listed, as sequenced in a study of early T cells in non-severe SARS-CoV-2 infection. TCRdb re-called the 5' RACE reads with MiXCR, one entry per CDR3 protein. This table has tens of thousands of distinct CDR3 sequences, about 8.4% appearing once. The material sequenced was whole blood. The receptors derive from an adult who was a healthcare worker with PCR-confirmed SARS-CoV-2 infection or an uninfected control (not recorded which).

Ten or more counts support this clonotype. The chain uses TRBV20-1 and TRBJ2-3, with 12 bases identical to TRBD2. The V segment lost 7 bases and the J segment 0 bases; nucleotides outside the gene matches: 11. Germline CDR1 reads DFQATT; CDR2 reads SNEGSKA (reference sequence). This CDR3 is built from 17 residues. CDR3 sequence reads: CSGMTSGRGTSTDTQYF. CDR3 nucleotides: TGCAGTGGAATGACTAGCGGGAGAGGAACTAGCACAGATACGCAGTATTTT.

Only a few counts were recorded for this clonotype. This rearrangement joins TRBV28 to TRBJ1-4, with D perhaps TRBD1 (6 bases). Per germline, CDR1 MDHEN and CDR2 SYDVKM. The CDR3 has 15 residues. V lost 5 bases and J lost 3, with 13 bases in between. The CDR3 region is CASSPLRQANEKLFF. In DNA, the CDR3 is TGTGCCAGCAGTCCGCTAAGACAGGCTAATGAAAAACTGTTTTTT.

This chain joins TRBV11-3 and TRBJ2-2; D perhaps matches TRBD1 (5 bases). The V gene's germline CDR1 is SGHNT and CDR2 YENEEA. The length of the CDR3 is 16 residues. Trimming pared 5 bases from V and 7 bases from J, leaving 20 bases between. This CDR3 is CASSPWAGWGNGELFF. The DNA for the CDR3 is TGTGCCAGCAGCCCGTGGGCAGGGTGGGGTAACGGGGAGCTGTTTTTT.

This clonotype was seen a few times. The genes are TRBV7-6 and TRBJ1-5; D is perhaps TRBD1 (6 bases). Per germline, CDR1 SGHVS and CDR2 FNYEAQ. V was pared by 5 bases and J by 5 bases, with 19 bases between. The CDR3 contains 16 residues. DNA of the CDR3: TGTGCCAGCAGCCCCCAGTCGGGGGGCGCGTATCAGCCCCAGCATTTT. Its translation is CASSPQSGGAYQPQHF.

This chain uses TRBV28 with TRBJ1-2; maybe TRBD1 (5 bases). Germline CDR1 and CDR2: MDHEN and SYDVKM. The length of the CDR3 is 15 residues. V lost 3 bases to trimming and J lost 6 bases, with 17 bases between them. The CDR3 sequence: CASSLWAGRFHGYTF. In nucleotides, the CDR3 is TGTGCCAGCAGTTTGTGGGCAGGGCGGTTCCATGGCTACACCTTC.

The CDR3 coding sequence is TGCAGTGCTAGTAAGGACCTAGTACCGTCCGAGCAGTACTTC. This translates into CSASKDLVPSEQYF. The V call is TRBV20-1, the J call TRBJ2-7; the D is unclear. Deletions cut 3 bases from V and 6 bases from J, with 18 bases between. Germline CDR1 and CDR2: DFQATT and SNEGSKA (reference sequence). The CDR3 is 14 residues long.

In this sample, this clonotype turned up a few times. The chain recombines TRBV11-2 with TRBJ2-5; tentatively, D is TRBD1 (6 bases). The CDR3 sequence is 13 residues long. From germline, CDR1 is SGHAT and CDR2 FQNNGV. V shed 5 bases and J shed 2 bases, with 9 bases lying between them. The CDR3 bases are TGTGCCAGCAGCCTACAGGGTCAAGAGACCCAGTACTTC. Translating it yields CASSLQGQETQYF.

Only a few counts were recorded for this clonotype. The chain has TRBV28 and TRBJ1-1; D is undetermined. Germline-derived CDR1 and CDR2 are MDHEN and SYDVKM. The CDR3 spans 14 residues. Trimming stripped 1 base from V and 6 bases from J, with 12 bases between. The CDR3: CASSLSGIKAEAFF. In nucleotides, the CDR3 is TGTGCCAGCAGTTTATCCGGTATCAAGGCTGAAGCTTTCTTT.

This clonotype was counted ten times or more. The chain joins TRBV5-1 to TRBJ1-1; 8 nucleotides agree with TRBD1. The germline CDR1 and CDR2 sequences are SGHRS and YFSETQ. The CDR3 runs 12 residues. Trimming took 4 bases from V and 5 from J; bases not matched to a gene: 1. Written as DNA, the CDR3 is TGCGCCAGCAGCACAGGGGGAACTGAAGCTTTCTTT. This encodes CASSTGGTEAFF.

This clonotype has a count of ten or more. The chain combines TRBV27 with TRBJ2-1; maybe TRBD1 (6 bases). The CDR3 extends over 14 amino acids. Germline assignment: CDR1 MNHEY and CDR2 SMNVEV (reference sequence). With 0 bases removed from V and 4 bases from J, the gap between germline ends came to 7 bases. CDR3 sequence reads: CASSLSGQYNEQFF. As DNA, the CDR3 is TGTGCCAGCAGTTTATCCGGACAGTACAATGAGCAGTTCTTC.

This clonotype was detected a few times. The genes are TRBV5-1 and TRBJ1-1; 8 positions agree with TRBD1. Germline assignment: CDR1 SGHRS and CDR2 YFSETQ. The V and J ends lost 2 bases and 4 bases, in that order; junction bases with no gene match: 4. This CDR3 is 14 amino acids long. CDR3 DNA sequence: TGCGCCAGCAGCTTCGACAGGGGAGGCACTGAAGCTTTCTTT. Protein product: CASSFDRGGTEAFF.

This clonotype came up many times. The rearrangement links TRBV7-2 to TRBJ1-1, with 7 bases matching TRBD1. The CDR3 is 13 amino acids. CDR1 is SGHTA and CDR2 is FQGNSA in the germline V gene. Trimming at V came to 6 bases and at J to 3 bases, leaving 4 bases not matched to a gene. The chain's CDR3 is CASRVGGYTEAFF. DNA for the CDR3: TGTGCCAGCAGGGTAGGGGGCTACACTGAAGCTTTCTTT. Complete variable domain (other parts from reference TRBV7-2 and TRBJ1-1): GAGVSQSPSNKVTEKGKDVELRCDPISGHTALYWYRQSLGQGLEFLIYFQGNSAPDKSGLPSDRFSAERTGGSVSTLTIQRTQQEDSAVYLCASRVGGYTEAFFGQGTRLTVV.

In this sample, this clonotype turned up a few times. The chain links TRBV30 to TRBJ2-1; TRBD2 agrees at 7 bases. Trimming took 4 bases from V and 8 from J; bases not matched to a gene: 20. CDR1 and CDR2 from the germline V gene are GTSNPN and SVGIG (reference sequence). The CDR3 is made up of 17 amino acids. CDR3: CAWTGLRSGASADEQFF. For the CDR3, the DNA is TGTGCCTGGACGGGGCTCAGAAGCGGGGCTAGTGCGGATGAGCAGTTCTTC.

The gene calls are TRBV4-2 and TRBJ1-1; D might be TRBD1 (5 bases). Trimming removed 0 bases at V and 8 bases at J, with 19 bases between. The CDR3 is 16 residues long. Germline CDR1 is LGHNA and CDR2 is YNFKEQ. The CDR3 here is CASSQDVAGLMSEAFF. The CDR3 nucleotides read TGTGCCAGCAGCCAAGATGTGGCGGGGCTGATGTCGGAAGCTTTCTTT.

This clonotype was detected a few times. For the CDR3, the DNA is TGTGCCAGCAGTTTTCGGGAAAAACTGTTTTTT. Amino acids: CASSFREKLFF. The J gene is TRBJ1-4, the V gene TRBV12-3 or TRBV12-4; D remains ambiguous. Trimming stripped 3 bases from V and 8 bases from J, with 4 bases between. The length of the CDR3 is 11 residues.

As concerns this clonotype: Just one base apart from a much larger clone, this may be a read error. The J gene is TRBJ2-7, the V gene TRBV20-1; unclear D gene. Germline V lookup: CDR1 DFQATT, CDR2 SNEGSKA (reference sequence). This CDR3 has 12 residues. The CDR3: CSATRFSYEKYF. CDR3 DNA sequence: TGCAGTGCTACTAGATTCTCCTACGAGAAGTACTTC.

The rearrangement uses TRBV10-3 and TRBJ2-7; weak D call: TRBD1 (6 bases). The length of the CDR3 is 13 residues. In germline, CDR1 is ENHRY, CDR2 SYGVKD. Trimming removed 4 bases at V and 7 bases at J, with 14 bases between. The chain's CDR3 is CAISGLQGGEQYF. CDR3 nucleotide sequence: TGTGCCATCAGTGGATTACAGGGCGGGGAGCAGTACTTC.